These 23 T cell receptor beta chains share one sample of origin, sequenced in a study of OX40 agonist ivuxolimab in advanced cancers. Some clones are missing from TCRdb's copy, which holds only in-frame ones; the method was immunoSEQ multiplex PCR. The sample shows around 95,000 clones, nearly 90% of them seen only once. The sample consisted of CD4+ or CD8+ T cells sorted from blood, taken in a trial of the OX40 agonist ivuxolimab. The receptors here all came from an adult with an advanced solid tumor such as melanoma, head and neck, liver or kidney cancer.

The V and J genes are TRBV5-1 and TRBJ1-6; 8 nucleotides line up with TRBD1. V gave up 4 bases and J gave up 10 bases; unmatched junction bases: 13. The CDR3 is 16 residues long. In germline, CDR1 is SGHRS, CDR2 YFSETQ. The CDR3 region is CASSMWTGSVGSPLHF. The CDR3 DNA sequence: TGCGCCAGCAGCATGTGGACAGGGTCTGTGGGGTCACCCCTCCACTTT. Full variable domain (outside the CDR3, taken from reference TRBV5-1 and TRBJ1-6): KAGVTQTPRYLIKTRGQQVTLSCSPISGHRSVSWYQQTPGQGLQFLFEYFSETQRNKGNFPGRFSGRQFSNSRSEMNVSTLELGDSALYLCASSMWTGSVGSPLHFGNGTRLTVT.

The chain joins TRBV6-1 to TRBJ1-2; no reliable D call. Per germline, CDR1 MNHNS and CDR2 SASEGT. Trimming pared 7 bases from V and 8 bases from J, leaving 17 bases between. CDR3 size: 13 residues. The CDR3 DNA reads TGTGCCAGCACCGGTTCGGGGTTCAGAGGCTACACCTTC. Amino acid sequence: CASTGSGFRGYTF.

V usage is TRBV10-2 and J usage is TRBJ2-4; D ambiguous. From germline, CDR1 is WSHSY and CDR2 SAAADI. V dropped 8 bases and J dropped 6 bases, with 17 bases sitting between them. The CDR3 is 14 amino acids. The CDR3 DNA reads TGCGCCAGCGGAAGAACTGGGTTGGGAAACATTCAGTACTTC. The encoded protein is CASGRTGLGNIQYF.

The chain couples TRBV19 to TRBJ2-6; D is unclear. Germline CDR1 and CDR2: LNHDA and SQIVND (reference sequence). CDR3 length: 14 residues. Trimming took 3 bases from V and 4 from J, leaving 7 bases between them. CDR3 region: CASSIERGANVLTF. The CDR3 region has the DNA TGTGCCAGTAGTATCGAGCGAGGGGCCAACGTCCTGACTTTC.

The chain combines TRBV10-1 with TRBJ2-3, with D possibly being TRBD1 or TRBD2 (5 bases each). Germline values: CDR1 WNHNN, CDR2 SYGVQD (reference sequence). This CDR3 has 16 residues. Trimming pared 6 bases from V and 2 bases from J, leaving 18 bases between. CDR3 amino acids: CASSANAGTYTDTQYF. The CDR3 DNA is TGCGCCAGCAGCGCGAACGCCGGGACGTACACAGATACGCAGTATTTT.

This chain joins TRBV15 and TRBJ1-3; D is unresolved. Trimming stripped 3 bases from V and 4 bases from J, with 7 bases between. This CDR3 is built from 13 residues. In germline, CDR1 is LNHNV, CDR2 YYDKDF (reference sequence). Here the CDR3 reads CATSRVRGNTIYF. CDR3 coding DNA: TGTGCCACCAGCAGGGTCAGGGGAAACACCATATATTTT.

The chain combines TRBV7-8 with TRBJ1-5; 8 bases match TRBD1. The CDR3 is made up of 20 amino acids. Trimming removed 4 bases from V and 0 bases from J; junction bases left unmatched: 17. Germline loops: CDR1 SGHVS, CDR2 FQNEAQ. The CDR3, as DNA: TGTGCCAGCAGCTCCTCTTTGGCCAGGGGGCGAGCCTATAGCAATCAGCCCCAGCATTTT. It specifies CASSSSLARGRAYSNQPQHF.

In its sample, this clone was seen once. CDR3 bases: TGCGCCAGCAGCCTATTAGCGGGAGAAATCTACAATGAGCAGTTCTTC. It is translated as CASSLLAGEIYNEQFF. The V and J genes are TRBV5-1 and TRBJ2-1; 9 bases align to TRBD2. Germline assignment: CDR1 SGHRS and CDR2 YFSETQ. The CDR3 length is 16 residues. V shed 4 bases, J shed 3 bases, and the junction held 8 bases outside the gene matches.

This chain links TRBV7-9 with TRBJ2-7; D is perhaps TRBD1 or TRBD2 (6 bases each). Germline V lookup: CDR1 SEHNR, CDR2 FQNEAQ (reference sequence). V lost 5 bases, J lost 6 bases, and 20 bases lay in between. The CDR3 totals 15 residues. CDR3 protein: CASSPTRGDGAEQYF. The CDR3 nucleotides read TGTGCCAGCAGCCCAACGAGGGGGGATGGGGCCGAGCAGTACTTC.

As DNA, the CDR3 is TGCAGCCCATGTGGTGGGGTAGGGAAATATGGCTACACCTTC. It encodes CSPCGGVGKYGYTF. This rearrangement joins TRBV29-1 to TRBJ1-2; D not certain. Trimming took 8 bases from V and 5 from J, leaving 21 bases between them. CDR3 length: 14 amino acids. Looked up from germline, CDR1 is SQVTM and CDR2 is ANQGSEA.

V gene TRBV6-1 combines with J gene TRBJ1-6; D possibly corresponds to TRBD1 (5 bases). Trimming cost V 4 bases and J 4 bases, with 14 bases left between them. Germline V gene sequence: CDR1 MNHNS, CDR2 SASEGT. The CDR3 runs to 16 residues. DNA of the CDR3: TGTGCCAGCAGTGTGATGATCGGGGGTTATAATTCACCCCTCCACTTT. Its translation is CASSVMIGGYNSPLHF.

The chain uses TRBV19 and TRBJ2-1; a weak D match, TRBD2 (6 bases). The germline gives CDR1 LNHDA, CDR2 SQIVND (reference sequence). V was shortened by 5 bases and J by 8 bases, with 13 bases between the two germline ends. The length of the CDR3 is 13 residues. As DNA, the CDR3 is TGTGCCAGTAGTGGTGCGGGGTCCCATGAGCAGTTCTTC. Its protein product is CASSGAGSHEQFF.

CDR3 residues: CARSGGPAETQYF. The DNA of the CDR3 is TGTGCCAGATCAGGGGGCCCGGCGGAGACCCAGTACTTC. The rearrangement links TRBV2 to TRBJ2-5; 8 bases agree with TRBD1. The CDR3 sequence is 13 residues long. Germline assignment: CDR1 SNHLY and CDR2 FYNNEI. V lost 9 bases and J lost 5; bases outside the gene matches: 8.

V gene TRBV5-1 combines with J gene TRBJ1-1; 8 nucleotides align to TRBD1. V dropped 6 bases and J dropped 5; count of bases not matched to a gene: 12. Germline V lookup: CDR1 SGHRS, CDR2 YFSETQ. The CDR3 is made up of 15 amino acids. This chain's CDR3 is CASNPRAGGATEAFF. As DNA, the CDR3 is TGCGCCAGCAACCCACGCGCAGGGGGCGCGACTGAAGCTTTCTTT.

V usage is TRBV6-1 and J usage is TRBJ1-5; the match to TRBD1 covers 8 bases. The V segment lost 5 bases and the J segment 3 bases; nucleotides outside the gene matches: 6. The CDR3 consists of 15 residues. Germline CDR1 MNHNS, CDR2 SASEGT. This CDR3 reads CASSWGQVPNQPQHF. CDR3 DNA: TGTGCCAGCAGTTGGGGACAGGTTCCCAATCAGCCCCAGCATTTT.

The CDR3 coding sequence is TGTGCCAGCAGTACTTCAAATTACAATGAGCAGTTCTTC. Protein: CASSTSNYNEQFF. This rearrangement joins TRBV6-5 to TRBJ2-1; D ambiguous. The CDR3 sequence is 13 residues long. The V end was cut by 5 bases, the J end by 4 bases, with 9 bases between. Germline V gene sequence: CDR1 MNHEY, CDR2 SVGAGI.

This chain links TRBV5-1 with TRBJ1-2; D not resolved. The V gene lost 4 bases and the J gene lost 3 bases, with 10 bases spanning the gap. This CDR3 spans 13 amino acids. Germline V gene lookup returns CDR1 SGHRS and CDR2 YFSETQ. CDR3 nucleotide sequence: TGCGCCAGCAGCACAACGGACCACTATGGCTACACCTTC. Its translation: CASSTTDHYGYTF.

The chain has TRBV5-1 and TRBJ1-1; D is perhaps TRBD1 (5 bases). The germline V gene encodes CDR1 SGHRS and CDR2 YFSETQ. The germline V and J ends were trimmed by 3 bases and 4 bases, with 16 bases remaining between them. This CDR3 has 15 residues. The CDR3 sequence is CASSWGTGSVTEAFF. CDR3 nucleotide sequence: TGCGCCAGCAGCTGGGGAACAGGTTCGGTCACTGAAGCTTTCTTT.

The chain is built from TRBV19 and TRBJ2-1; 7 nucleotides match TRBD2. The CDR3 covers 16 residues. The ends lost 5 bases at V and 12 bases at J; junction bases unmatched: 19. Germline V gene sequence: CDR1 LNHDA, CDR2 SQIVND (reference sequence). The CDR3 is CASSSPIAGAPRGQFF. For the CDR3, the DNA is TGTGCCAGTAGTTCCCCTATCGCGGGAGCCCCTAGGGGGCAGTTCTTC.

In this sample, this clone turned up a few times. The chain links TRBV19 to TRBJ1-1; no clear D gene. This CDR3 region has 14 residues. Germline loops: CDR1 LNHDA, CDR2 SQIVND (reference sequence). V shed 6 bases and J shed 1 base, with 12 bases lying between them. CDR3 nucleotide sequence: TGTGCCAGTAGGCGACGGGTTTCGAACACTGAAGCTTTCTTT. Translation gives CASRRRVSNTEAFF.

The chain is built from TRBV7-9 and TRBJ1-2; a weak D match, TRBD1 (5 bases). The CDR3 spans 12 residues. Trimming took 1 base from V and 5 from J, leaving 5 bases between them. The germline CDR1 and CDR2 sequences are SEHNR and FQNEAQ (reference sequence). In DNA form, the CDR3 reads TGTGCCAGCAGCTTAGAGGGGTATGGCTACACCTTC. This sequence encodes CASSLEGYGYTF.

This clone has a handful of counts. The chain has TRBV10-2 and TRBJ1-6; no firm D call. V was trimmed by 3 bases and J by 7 bases, leaving 7 bases between them. Germline CDR1 WSHSY, CDR2 SAAADI. The CDR3 sequence is 13 residues long. CDR3 sequence reads: CASSESQNSPLHF. The DNA of the CDR3 is TGCGCCAGCAGTGAATCACAGAATTCACCCCTCCACTTT.

Points on this clone: This sample also contains other DNA sequences that code for the same CDR3. The gene calls are TRBV28 and TRBJ2-4; unclear D gene. Germline-derived CDR1 and CDR2 are MDHEN and SYDVKM. The CDR3 extends over 13 amino acids. V was clipped by 3 bases and J by 6 bases, with 9 bases between them. The CDR3 sequence: CASSFGRGNIQYF. CDR3 DNA: TGTGCCAGCAGTTTCGGGCGAGGAAACATTCAGTACTTC.